The sequence of this T cell receptor (beta chain) was determined in a study of blood T cell repertoires in COVID-19. Study in general: Donors in the United States, Italy and Spain gave samples during acute or convalescent COVID-19. Sources were T cells, B-cell-depleted T cells, or PBMCs; the material itself was cDNA or gDNA.

In the original workflow: Amplification with reference gene primers provided the estimates of nucleated cell counts. Data came from immunoSEQ multiplex PCR; TCRdb stores just in-frame clones and leaves some out. D and trimming come from the DNA, and the V and J calls and clone size come from that table. The top ten hold approximately 15% of the sample, which has roughly 34,000 clones, approximately 80% seen once. This clone has a handful of counts. The sequence was obtained from a woman aged 70-85 years with acute or convalescent COVID-19. Sequenced material: peripheral blood.

The CDR3 is CASSIFVGGGDNEQFF. CDR3 DNA sequence: TGTGCCAGTAGTATTTTTGTGGGCGGGGGAGACAATGAGCAGTTCTTC. V is TRBV19 and J is TRBJ2-1; TRBD2 agrees at 7 bases. The CDR3 is 16 residues long. V shed 3 bases, J shed 5 bases, and the junction held 10 bases outside the gene matches. Germline CDR1 LNHDA, CDR2 SQIVND (reference sequence).